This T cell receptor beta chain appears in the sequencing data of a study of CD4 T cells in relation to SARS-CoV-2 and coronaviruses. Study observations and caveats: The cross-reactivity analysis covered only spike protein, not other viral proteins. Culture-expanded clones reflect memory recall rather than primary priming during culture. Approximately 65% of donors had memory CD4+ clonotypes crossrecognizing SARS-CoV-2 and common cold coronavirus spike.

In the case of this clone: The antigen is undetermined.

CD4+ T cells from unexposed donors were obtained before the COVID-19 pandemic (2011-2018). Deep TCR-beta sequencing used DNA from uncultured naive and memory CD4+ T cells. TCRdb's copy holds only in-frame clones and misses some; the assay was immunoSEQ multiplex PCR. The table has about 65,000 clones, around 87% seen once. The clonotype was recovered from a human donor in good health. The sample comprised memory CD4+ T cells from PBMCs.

DNA of the CDR3: TGTGCCAGCAAGACAGCTCCTCATCGGGGCTACACCTTC. Protein product: CASKTAPHRGYTF. This chain connects TRBV28 to TRBJ1-2; tentatively, D is TRBD1 (5 bases). Germline CDR1 and CDR2: MDHEN and SYDVKM. This CDR3 is built from 13 residues. Between the trimmed V and J ends, which lost 7 bases and 8 bases, there was a span of 17 bases.